These 18 T cell receptor beta chains were all obtained from the same sample, sequenced in a study of STAT5B mutations in CD4+ large granular lymphocyte leukemia. Profiling relied on immunoSEQ multiplex PCR, and the TCRdb table lists in-frame clones only, not all of them. The top ten clones hold 3.5% to 4% of a sample with about 40,000 clones, 81% of them seen once. Sample: CD4+ T cells from blood buffy coats. The receptor source for this set is a human donor in good health.

This chain connects TRBV29-1 to TRBJ2-1; perhaps TRBD1 as D (5 bases). This CDR3 has 15 residues. Deletions cut 3 bases from V and 4 bases from J, with 16 bases between. Germline V gene data show CDR1 as SQVTM and CDR2 as ANQGSEA. CDR3 loop: CSVDEVWGQYNEQFF. The DNA for the CDR3 is TGCAGCGTTGATGAGGTCTGGGGCCAATACAATGAGCAGTTCTTC.

The chain couples TRBV30 to TRBJ2-7; TRBD1 aligns across 9 bases. The CDR3 contains 15 residues. Germline CDR1 GTSNPN, CDR2 SVGIG (reference sequence). V lost 0 bases to trimming and J lost 4 bases; unmatched junction nucleotides: 7. CDR3 in amino acids: CAWSVQRTGVYEQYF. CDR3 DNA sequence: TGTGCCTGGAGTGTACAAAGGACAGGGGTGTACGAGCAGTACTTC.

The chain has TRBV18 and TRBJ1-1, with 9 bases aligning to TRBD1. V was clipped by 1 base and J by 3 bases; unmatched bases: 0. This CDR3 has 14 residues. CDR1 and CDR2 (germline): KGHSH, LQKENI. Here the CDR3 DNA reads TGTGCCAGCTCACCACGGACAGGGGACACTGAAGCTTTCTTT. It encodes CASSPRTGDTEAFF.

The table lists this clone with a few counts. The genes are TRBV28 and TRBJ2-1, with D tentatively TRBD1 (6 bases). V gave up 7 bases and J gave up 0 bases, with 13 bases separating them. Germline CDR1 is MDHEN and CDR2 is SYDVKM. The CDR3 has 15 residues. CDR3 nucleotides: TGTGCCAGCACATCGAAACAGGGCTCCTACAATGAGCAGTTCTTC. Amino acids: CASTSKQGSYNEQFF.

V gene TRBV7-2 combines with J gene TRBJ2-1; 14 bases fit TRBD2. Looked up from germline, CDR1 is SGHTA and CDR2 is FQGNSA. CDR3 length: 14 residues. With 9 bases clipped from V and 9 bases from J, the junction kept 7 bases outside the gene matches. The CDR3, as DNA: TGTGCCAGTTCGACTAGCGGGAGGGTCACTGAGCAGTTCTTC. Residues: CASSTSGRVTEQFF.

This chain links TRBV7-2 with TRBJ1-3; no reliable D call. This CDR3 contains 15 residues. Looked up from germline, CDR1 is SGHTA and CDR2 is FQGNSA. The V end lost 2 bases, the J end lost 4 bases, and 12 bases lay between the germline ends. The CDR3 is CASSLWSRTGNTIYF. CDR3 bases: TGTGCCAGCAGCTTATGGTCCCGAACGGGAAACACCATATATTTT.

This sequence joins TRBV30 and TRBJ1-4; no firm D call. Per the germline V gene, CDR1 is GTSNPN and CDR2 is SVGIG (reference sequence). V shed 0 bases and J shed 10 bases, with 9 bases lying between them. The CDR3 extends over 12 amino acids. CDR3 sequence: CAWSVREGKLFF. CDR3 sequence (DNA): TGTGCCTGGAGTGTACGGGAGGGAAAACTGTTTTTT.

The V gene is TRBV2, the J gene TRBJ1-1; D is unclear. Germline-derived CDR1 and CDR2 are SNHLY and FYNNEI. The germline V and J ends were trimmed by 8 bases and 5 bases, with 6 bases remaining between them. The CDR3 consists of 10 residues. CDR3 sequence (DNA): TGTGCCAGCGGGGAAACTGAAGCTTTCTTT. This codes for CASGETEAFF.

Here the CDR3 DNA reads TGTGCCAGCAGTCCCGCCGGGGGGAACACTGAAGCTTTCTTT. Protein product: CASSPAGGNTEAFF. V and J are TRBV28 and TRBJ1-1, with D perhaps matching TRBD1 (5 bases). The CDR3 runs to 14 residues. V gave up 5 bases and J gave up 1 base, with 11 bases separating them. Germline V lookup: CDR1 MDHEN, CDR2 SYDVKM.

This clone was counted a single time. The junction does not match germline at one end; this may be a read error. Here the CDR3 DNA reads TGTGCCTGCAGTGCTGTGGGACAGGGGTATTACGAGCAGTACTTC. Translating it yields CACSAVGQGYYEQYF. The rearrangement joins TRBV6-1 to TRBJ2-7; 10 bases match TRBD1. The CDR3 runs 15 residues. The germline gives CDR1 MNHNS, CDR2 SASEGT.

This chain joins TRBV5-1 and TRBJ1-2; D remains unclear. CDR1 is SGHRS, CDR2 YFSETQ, per germline. Trimming stripped 0 bases from V and 1 base from J, with 10 bases between. The CDR3 length is 15 residues. The CDR3 protein is CASSLGAGNNYGYTF. CDR3 nucleotide sequence: TGCGCCAGCAGCTTGGGAGCCGGGAATAACTATGGCTACACCTTC.

The chain combines TRBV7-9 with TRBJ2-3; the D gene could be TRBD1 or TRBD2 (5 bases each). The CDR3 is 13 residues long. Germline V gene lookup returns CDR1 SEHNR and CDR2 FQNEAQ (reference sequence). V was pared by 4 bases and J by 6 bases, with 11 bases between. The CDR3: CASSSRGPDTQYF. The CDR3 DNA sequence: TGTGCCAGCAGCTCCCGGGGCCCTGATACGCAGTATTTT.

The genes are TRBV9 and TRBJ1-2; no definite D call. Germline CDR1 and CDR2: SGDLS and YYNGEE. Trimming took 6 bases from V and 0 from J, leaving 18 bases between them. The CDR3 has 16 amino acids. The CDR3 nucleotides are TGTGCCAGCAAAGAGTCCGAGACCCTTTCTAACTATGGCTACACCTTC. It yields the protein CASKESETLSNYGYTF.

The rearrangement joins TRBV10-3 to TRBJ2-7; TRBD1 agrees at 8 bases. After removal of 2 bases from V and 5 bases from J, the junction contained 2 bases not matched to a gene. CDR3 size: 13 residues. Germline V lookup: CDR1 ENHRY, CDR2 SYGVKD. This chain's CDR3 is CAISEDRGDEQYF. As DNA, the CDR3 is TGTGCCATCAGTGAGGACAGGGGTGACGAGCAGTACTTC.

The J gene is TRBJ2-7, the V gene TRBV7-8; possibly TRBD1 or TRBD2 for D (6 bases each). CDR1 and CDR2 from the germline V gene are SGHVS and FQNEAQ. Trimming pared 2 bases from V and 0 bases from J, leaving 14 bases between. The CDR3 is 16 residues long. CDR3 sequence: CASSLQGGRSSYEQYF. Written as DNA, the CDR3 is TGTGCCAGCAGCTTACAAGGGGGGCGGAGCTCCTACGAGCAGTACTTC.

The chain links TRBV5-4 to TRBJ2-5, with D unclear. V dropped 1 base and J dropped 1 base, with 8 bases sitting between them. The CDR3 consists of 14 residues. CDR1 is SGHNT and CDR2 is YYREEE in the germline V gene (reference sequence). The CDR3 protein is CASSLRETQETQYF. In nucleotides, the CDR3 is TGTGCCAGCAGCTTGCGAGAAACCCAAGAGACCCAGTACTTC. Supplemented by reference TRBV5-4 and TRBJ2-5, the full variable domain reads ETGVTQSPTHLIKTRGQQVTLRCSSQSGHNTVSWYQQALGQGPQFIFQYYREEENGRGNFPPRFSGLQFPNYSSELNVNALELDDSALYLCASSLRETQETQYFGPGTRLLVL.

This chain links TRBV28 with TRBJ2-7; a possible D gene is TRBD2 (6 bases). CDR1 is MDHEN, CDR2 SYDVKM, per germline. The CDR3 loop spans 10 amino acids. V lost 6 bases, J lost 7 bases, and 7 bases lay in between. The CDR3 nucleotides read TGTGCCAGCAGACGGGAGGAGCAGTACTTC. Its protein is CASRREEQYF.

DNA for the CDR3: TGTGCCAGCAGCTTTGTGGGCGCCTACAATGAGCAGTTCTTC. Translation: CASSFVGAYNEQFF. J is TRBJ2-1 and V is TRBV7-2, with D unresolved. Germline V gene sequence: CDR1 SGHTA, CDR2 FQGNSA. This CDR3 has 14 residues. Trimming pared 3 bases from V and 2 bases from J, leaving 8 bases between.